These T cell receptor beta chains were read from a single sample in a study of immune evolution from preneoplasia to lung adenocarcinoma. Profiling relied on immunoSEQ multiplex PCR, and the TCRdb table lists in-frame clones only, not all of them. Here the sample spans 6,000 to 7,000 clones, approximately 79% being singletons. Material for sequencing was FFPE invasive lung adenocarcinoma tissue. These receptor sequences come from a person in their 60s with lung adenocarcinoma. Both conserved end residues are part of each CDR3.

v_gene,j_gene,CDR3aa
TRBV11-2,TRBJ1-2,CASSLRTGSNYGYTF
TRBV19,TRBJ1-2,CASSSPVGGYTF
TRBV27,TRBJ2-7,CASRQFRTGVYEQYF
TRBV6-1,TRBJ2-1,CASSGGTSGYNEQFF
TRBV30,TRBJ2-7,CAYYRVSSYEQYF
TRBV9,TRBJ2-1,CASSVGVAGVRYNEQFF
TRBV5-1,TRBJ2-5,CASSLPGQETQYF
TRBV7-8,TRBJ2-1,CASSWDLGAAGEQFF
TRBV4-1,TRBJ2-1,CASSQDRGLGQFF
TRBV5-1,TRBJ1-1,CASSLFEGEAFF
TRBV7-9,TRBJ1-4,CASSLGTTVLFF
TRBV5-1,TRBJ1-1,CASSLTGNTEAFF
TRBV5-1,TRBJ2-5,CASSRQYQETQYF
TRBV2,TRBJ2-1,CASRIEGNEQFF
TRBV11-2,TRBJ1-1,CASSPQGSRAEAFF
TRBV9,TRBJ1-2,CASSPGGSGGYTF
TRBV28,TRBJ1-1,CASSRDRVTEAFF
TRBV6-6,TRBJ1-2,CASRSPGQEFYGYTF
TRBV15,TRBJ2-3,CATSRGRLAGVGDTQYF
TRBV4-2,TRBJ2-3,CASSQAPNRATDTQYF
TRBV6-1,TRBJ2-1,CASTLTVSPYNEQFF
TRBV4-1,TRBJ1-5,CASSPGQGTRDQPQHF
TRBV11-3,TRBJ2-5,CASSPLQETQYF
TRBV28,TRBJ2-1,CASAPGLAGQNEQFF
TRBV29-1,TRBJ1-2,CSVTFSRDRASAF
TRBV30,TRBJ2-5,CAWNGRAQETQYF
TRBV7-3,TRBJ2-3,CASSLYWAPTSTDTQYF
TRBV28,TRBJ1-5,CASSLGQGDQPQHF
TRBV5-1,TRBJ1-5,CASSLSPDQPQHF
TRBV28,TRBJ1-4,CASARQGQHEKLFF
TRBV10-2,TRBJ2-1,CASSDSRVGEQFF
TRBV28,TRBJ2-7,CASSLRPKPYEQYF
TRBV5-1,TRBJ2-5,CASSWGGGSGQETQYF
TRBV5-1,TRBJ2-5,CASRSGAATQETQYF
TRBV27,TRBJ2-7,CASTLGGGSYEQYF
TRBV30,TRBJ2-1,CACSTTRLAGNEQFF
TRBV28,TRBJ1-4,CASWDRLNEKLFF
TRBV15,TRBJ1-2,CATSRVKAAGDYGYTF
TRBV2,TRBJ2-7,CASSFSGQGYEQYF
TRBV18,TRBJ2-1,CASSRYTDNEQFF
TRBV6-4,TRBJ2-7,CASAPGRTTYEQYF
TRBV19,TRBJ2-7,CASSIGGGLSSYEQYF
TRBV19,TRBJ1-1,CASSQTGVAEAFF
TRBV5-4,TRBJ2-7,CASSPPTGNEQYF
TRBV12-5,TRBJ2-1,CASGPRPEGPRSYEQFF
TRBV15,TRBJ1-1,CATSISTGPEAFF
TRBV11-2,TRBJ2-3,CASSLLTAGGTDTQYF
TRBV4-2,TRBJ2-2,CASRGLQNTGELFF
TRBV18,TRBJ1-3,CASSPAQDTGNTIYF